The 3 T cell receptor beta chains below come from one sample, sequenced in a study of vaccination and CD4 T cells after COVID-19. Described treatment: roughly ten-day PBMC culture with coronavirus spike peptide pools or control peptides (ViraFEST assay). Cultured CD4+ T cell DNA underwent sequencing with the Oncomine TCR Beta short-read assay. TCRdb used MiXCR to reprocess the PCR reads, holding one entry per CDR3 protein. The data show about 16,000 distinct CDR3 sequences, around 52% seen once. No antigen has been assigned to these receptors. This material consisted of CD4+ T cells from blood, cultured in vitro, taken before SARS-CoV-2 vaccination. The receptors originated from a human donor who had recovered from COVID-19.

This chain links TRBV7-2 with TRBJ2-1; a weak D match, TRBD2 (5 bases). Germline loops: CDR1 SGHTA, CDR2 FQGNSA. V lost 5 bases and J 6 bases, leaving 20 bases between the germline ends. The CDR3 covers 16 residues. The CDR3 DNA reads as TGTGCCAGCAGCCCGAAGACTACTCCATCAGGCAATGAGCAGTTCTTC. Its translation is CASSPKTTPSGNEQFF.

This clonotype was seen a single time. This chain links TRBV6-1 with TRBJ1-1, with D perhaps matching TRBD1 (6 bases). The germline V and J ends were trimmed by 5 bases and 1 base, with 17 bases remaining between them. The CDR3 sequence is 16 residues long. CDR1 MNHNS and CDR2 SASEGT come from the germline V gene. CDR3 in amino acids: CASSPAGGAGNTEAFF. In nucleotides, the CDR3 is TGTGCCAGCAGTCCCGCCGGGGGGGCGGGGAACACTGAAGCTTTCTTT.

V usage is TRBV28 and J usage is TRBJ1-6; weak D call: TRBD1 (5 bases). Trimming shortened V by 6 bases and J by 8 bases, and 20 bases separated the two germline ends. Germline CDR1 MDHEN, CDR2 SYDVKM. The CDR3 has 16 amino acids. The DNA of the CDR3 is TGTGCCAGCAGCCGAAGCTACCGGGACGCTTATTCACCCCTCCACTTT. As protein: CASSRSYRDAYSPLHF.